A selection of T cell receptor beta chains follows, all from one sample in a study of CD8+ T cells in alopecia areata. Assay: immunoSEQ multiplex PCR; the TCRdb copy retains only in-frame clones and omits some. The sample yields around 190,000 clones, about three fifths seen once. This sample comprised CD4+ T cells sorted from blood, obtained at week 4, from a patient treated with tofacitinib. These receptors all stem from a human donor with alopecia areata. The CDR3 runs from the conserved cysteine through the conserved F or W. Fields, in order: J gene, clone size, D gene, V gene, CDR3 DNA, CDR3 protein. A D gene is named only where the DNA matches it firmly. Clone size is shown for a subset of rows, as once, few, many or a class of expanded clone.

>TRBJ2-3|.|TRBD2|TRBV5-1
TGCGCCAGCAGCGCCGGGACTAGCGGGAGGGCCACAGGGACAGATACGCAGTATTTT
CASSAGTSGRATGTDTQYF
>TRBJ2-3|.|.|TRBV29-1
TGCAGCTCAAGCCCCAGAGATGGCACAGATACGCAGTATTTT
CSSSPRDGTDTQYF
>TRBJ2-3|once|TRBD1|TRBV20-1
TGCAGTGCTAGAGCCGGGACAGGAGTGTATTTT
CSARAGTGVYF
>TRBJ2-1|.|TRBD2|TRBV29-1
TGCAGCGTAGCCGGGACTAGCGGGAGCAATGAGCAGTTCTTC
CSVAGTSGSNEQFF
>TRBJ2-1|.|.|TRBV5-1
TGCGCCAGCAGCTTGGACAGGACAAATGAGCAGTTCTTC
CASSLDRTNEQFF
>TRBJ1-3|.|.|TRBV7-8
TGTGCCAGCAGCTTAGTAGCCGGGGCCAAGGGAAACACCATATATTTT
CASSLVAGAKGNTIYF
>TRBJ2-5|few|.|TRBV29-1
TGCAGTGACAGGTCCGGGGAGACCCAGTACTTC
CSDRSGETQYF
>TRBJ2-7|few|TRBD1|TRBV29-1
TGCAGCGTTCAAACAGGGGTCCTTGAGCAGTACTTC
CSVQTGVLEQYF
>TRBJ1-1|.|.|TRBV29-1
TGCAGCGCCGTGTGGCATAACACTGAAGCTTTCTTT
CSAVWHNTEAFF
>TRBJ2-2|few|.|TRBV7-8
TGTGCCAGCACCGGTACCGGGGAGCTGTTTTTT
CASTGTGELFF